Each of the 10 T cell receptor beta chains below was sequenced from the same sample in a study of blood T cells in healthy people across ages. Sample-barcoded 5' priming and a J-beta primer mix drove a second PCR of about 6 to 11 cycles. TCRdb fed the 5' RACE reads into MiXCR, producing one record per CDR3 protein. The table has over 1,500,000 distinct CDR3 sequences, about 50% seen once. Source material: blood. These receptors all come from a woman between 40 and 50 years old in good health.

This chain connects TRBV11-2 to TRBJ2-3, with D unclear. V was trimmed by 8 bases and J by 6 bases, leaving 6 bases between them. Germline V CDR1 and CDR2: SGHAT, FQNNGV. The CDR3 spans 10 residues. The CDR3 DNA reads as TGTGCCAGCGGGAAGGATACGCAGTATTTT. This sequence encodes CASGKDTQYF. Using reference TRBV11-2 and TRBJ2-3 for the parts outside the CDR3, the full variable domain is EAGVAQSPRYKIIEKRQSVAFWCNPISGHATLYWYQQILGQGPKLLIQFQNNGVVDDSQLPKDRFSAERLKGVDSTLKIQPAKLEDSAVYLCASGKDTQYFGPGTRLTVL.

In this sample, this clonotype turned up a few times. CDR3 in DNA: TGTGCCAGCAGCCAAGCGGGTGGCTCAGATACGCAGTATTTT. This encodes CASSQAGGSDTQYF. The V and J genes are TRBV3-1 and TRBJ2-3; the D is unclear. The CDR3 extends over 14 amino acids. Trimming removed 1 base at V and 4 bases at J, with 9 bases between. Looked up from germline, CDR1 is LGHDT and CDR2 is YNNKEL (reference sequence).

This clonotype was detected many times. The V gene is TRBV24-1, the J gene TRBJ2-4; D might be TRBD2 (6 bases). Germline V gene lookup returns CDR1 KGHDR and CDR2 SFDVKD. The CDR3 is 11 amino acids. Trimming pared 3 bases from V and 13 bases from J, leaving 9 bases between. Written as DNA, the CDR3 is TGTGCCACCAGTGATCATCGGGGGCAGTACTTC. It specifies CATSDHRGQYF.

The chain uses TRBV7-2 and TRBJ2-1; the D gene is possibly TRBD2 (5 bases). CDR1 is SGHTA, CDR2 FQGNSA, per germline. The CDR3 covers 12 residues. The ends were cut back, 2 bases at V and 14 bases at J, with 13 bases in the middle. The CDR3 here is CASSLKGTREFF. The CDR3 nucleotides read TGTGCCAGCAGCTTAAAGGGAACTAGAGAGTTCTTC.

The genes are TRBV11-1 and TRBJ1-2, with 11 bases matching TRBD1. The CDR3 runs 14 residues. V dropped 5 bases and J dropped 13; count of bases not matched to a gene: 12. Germline loops: CDR1 SGHAT, CDR2 FQDESV (reference sequence). The CDR3 here is CASSQRTGGATGTF. The CDR3 DNA sequence: TGTGCCAGCAGCCAAAGGACAGGGGGCGCAACTGGCACCTTC.

The rearrangement joins TRBV29-1 to TRBJ1-4; D may be TRBD1 (5 bases). Germline V lookup: CDR1 SQVTM, CDR2 ANQGSEA. The CDR3 consists of 13 residues. With 7 bases removed from V and 8 bases from J, the gap between germline ends came to 17 bases. The CDR3 loop is CSGYRLGEEKLFF. The CDR3 DNA follows: TGCAGCGGATACAGGTTAGGGGAAGAAAAACTGTTTTTT.

The V call is TRBV4-2, the J call TRBJ2-5; no definite D call. The DNA matches TRBJ2-1 better at its end, which makes the J call doubtful. The CDR3 contains 15 residues. Germline CDR1 LGHNA, CDR2 YNFKEQ. The CDR3 region has the DNA TGTGCCAGCAGCCTTGGAGACGGAGCTCAAGAGACCCAGTTCTTC. Amino acids: CASSLGDGAQETQFF.

The rearrangement links TRBV20-1 to TRBJ1-2; 11 bases are a match to TRBD1. Germline loops: CDR1 DFQATT, CDR2 SNEGSKA (reference sequence). The junction had 8 bases not matched to a gene; V was cut back by 5 bases and J by 6 bases. The CDR3 runs 14 residues. The chain's CDR3 is CSAGRPGQGDGYTF. As DNA, the CDR3 is TGCAGTGCTGGGCGACCGGGACAGGGGGATGGCTACACCTTC.

This chain connects TRBV19 to TRBJ1-2; 7 nucleotides align to TRBD1. Germline assignment: CDR1 LNHDA and CDR2 SQIVND (reference sequence). V gave up 4 bases and J gave up 2 bases; unmatched junction bases: 10. The CDR3 extends over 16 amino acids. The CDR3 sequence is CASSTVSVGQNYGYTF. CDR3 DNA: TGTGCCAGTAGTACTGTTAGCGTGGGACAGAACTATGGCTACACCTTC.

A few counts support this clonotype. This sequence joins TRBV27 and TRBJ2-7, with D unclear. The CDR3 runs 16 residues. The V gene lost 0 bases and the J gene lost 6 bases, with 18 bases spanning the gap. CDR1 is MNHEY, CDR2 SMNVEV, per germline (reference sequence). The CDR3 coding sequence is TGTGCCAGCAGTTTATCGAAGGGTGACGTATCCCTCGAGCAGTACTTC. Its protein product is CASSLSKGDVSLEQYF.